The clone carrying this T cell receptor (beta chain) was detected only a few times. The time point denotes: sample taken at primary tumor resection. Whole RNA was taken from tumor, nontumor lung or frozen PBMC; it was then sequenced unsorted. The 70 or so donors had untreated early-stage non-small cell lung cancer. These data originate in a study of spatial heterogeneity in lung cancer. About the study: Detection consistently yielded more beta chains than alpha chains. TCR and UMI combinations that were unique each appeared, on average, more than ten times in raw reads.

Trimming at V came to 1 base and at J to 5 bases, leaving 5 bases not matched to a gene. The germline V gene has CDR1 DFQATT and CDR2 SNEGSKA (reference sequence). The CDR3 runs 15 residues. The library protocol tagged each TCR cDNA with a unique molecular identifier. TCRdb analysed the 5' RACE reads with MiXCR anew, one entry per CDR3 protein. The data contain about 90,000 distinct CDR3 sequences, under 9% of them singletons. The receptor's source is a male donor with early-stage non-small cell lung cancer. The sequencing here drew on PBMCs, taken at surgery. This chain connects TRBV20-1 to TRBJ1-6; 7 positions agree with TRBD1. Written as DNA, the CDR3 is TGCAGTGCTAGAGCGGGACAGCTTGATAATTCACCCCTCCACTTT. Translated: CSARAGQLDNSPLHF.